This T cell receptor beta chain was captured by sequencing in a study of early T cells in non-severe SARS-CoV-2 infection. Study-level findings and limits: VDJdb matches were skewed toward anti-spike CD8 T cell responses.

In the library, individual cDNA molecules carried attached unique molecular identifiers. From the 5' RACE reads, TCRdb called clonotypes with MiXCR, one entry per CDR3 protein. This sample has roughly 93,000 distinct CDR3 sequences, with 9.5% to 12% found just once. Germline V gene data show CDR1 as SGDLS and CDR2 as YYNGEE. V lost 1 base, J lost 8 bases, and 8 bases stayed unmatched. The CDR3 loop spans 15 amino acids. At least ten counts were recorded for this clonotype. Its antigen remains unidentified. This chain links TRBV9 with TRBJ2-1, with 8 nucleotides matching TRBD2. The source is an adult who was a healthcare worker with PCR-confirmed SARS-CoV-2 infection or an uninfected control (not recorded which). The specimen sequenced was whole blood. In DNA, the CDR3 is TGTGCCAGCAGCGTACTCGCGGGAGGTTCGGATGAGCAGTTCTTC. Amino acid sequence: CASSVLAGGSDEQFF.